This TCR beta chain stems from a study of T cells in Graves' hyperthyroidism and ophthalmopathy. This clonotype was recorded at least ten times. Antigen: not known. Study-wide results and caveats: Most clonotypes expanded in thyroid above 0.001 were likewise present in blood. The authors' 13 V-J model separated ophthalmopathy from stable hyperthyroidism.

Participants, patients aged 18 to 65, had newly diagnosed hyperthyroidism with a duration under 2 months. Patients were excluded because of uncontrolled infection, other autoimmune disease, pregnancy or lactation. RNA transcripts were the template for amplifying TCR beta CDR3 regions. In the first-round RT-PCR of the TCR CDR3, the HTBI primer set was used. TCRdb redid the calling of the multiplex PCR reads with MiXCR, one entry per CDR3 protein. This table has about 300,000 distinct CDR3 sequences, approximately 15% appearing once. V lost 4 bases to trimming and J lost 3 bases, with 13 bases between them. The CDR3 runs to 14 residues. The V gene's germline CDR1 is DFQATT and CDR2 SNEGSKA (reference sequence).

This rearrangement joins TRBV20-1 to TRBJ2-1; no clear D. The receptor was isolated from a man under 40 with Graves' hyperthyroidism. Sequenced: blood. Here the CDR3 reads CSANRAALYNEQFF. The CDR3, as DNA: TGCAGTGCTAACCGGGCCGCCCTCTACAATGAGCAGTTCTTC.